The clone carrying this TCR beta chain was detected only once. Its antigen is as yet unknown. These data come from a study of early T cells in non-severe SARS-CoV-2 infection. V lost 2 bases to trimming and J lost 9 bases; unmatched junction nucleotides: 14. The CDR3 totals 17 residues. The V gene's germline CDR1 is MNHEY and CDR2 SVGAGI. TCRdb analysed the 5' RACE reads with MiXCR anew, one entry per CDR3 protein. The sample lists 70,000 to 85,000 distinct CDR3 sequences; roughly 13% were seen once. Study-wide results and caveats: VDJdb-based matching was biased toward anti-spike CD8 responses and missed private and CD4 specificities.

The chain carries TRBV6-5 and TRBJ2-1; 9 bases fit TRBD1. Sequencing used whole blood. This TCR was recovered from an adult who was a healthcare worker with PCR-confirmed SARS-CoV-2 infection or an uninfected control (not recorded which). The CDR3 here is CASSYGFLQGARGEQFF. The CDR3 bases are TGTGCCAGCAGTTACGGGTTTCTACAGGGGGCAAGGGGTGAGCAGTTCTTC.